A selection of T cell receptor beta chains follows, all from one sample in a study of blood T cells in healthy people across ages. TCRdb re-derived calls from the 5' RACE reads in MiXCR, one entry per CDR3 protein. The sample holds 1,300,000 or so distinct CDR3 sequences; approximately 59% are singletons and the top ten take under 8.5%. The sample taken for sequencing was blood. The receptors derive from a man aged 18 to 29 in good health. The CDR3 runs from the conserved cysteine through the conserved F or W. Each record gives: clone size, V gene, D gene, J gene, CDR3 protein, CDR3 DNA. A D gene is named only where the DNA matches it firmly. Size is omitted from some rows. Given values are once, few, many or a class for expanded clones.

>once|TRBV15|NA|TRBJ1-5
CATSRVPQEGSNQPQHF
TGTGCCACCAGCAGAGTACCCCAGGAGGGCTCCAATCAGCCCCAGCATTTT
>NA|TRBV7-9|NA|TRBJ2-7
CASSGIRTEPYEQYF
TGTGCCAGCAGCGGGATTCGGACGGAACCCTACGAGCAGTACTTC
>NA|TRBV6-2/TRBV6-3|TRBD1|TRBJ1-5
CASSYSYGQGAIQPQHF
TGTGCCAGCAGTTACTCTTACGGGCAGGGGGCAATTCAGCCCCAGCATTTT
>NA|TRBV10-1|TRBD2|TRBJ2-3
CASSISGITDTQYF
TGCGCCAGCAGTATTAGCGGGATAACAGATACGCAGTATTTT
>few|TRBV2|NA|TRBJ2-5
CASSTRTVKETQYF
TGTGCCAGCAGTACCAGGACAGTAAAAGAGACCCAGTACTTC
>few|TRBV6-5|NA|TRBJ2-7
CASSYLWTGRFDEQYF
TGTGCCAGCAGTTACTTGTGGACCGGGAGATTCGACGAGCAGTACTTC
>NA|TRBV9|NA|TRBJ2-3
CASSARVSGSDTQYF
TGTGCCAGCAGCGCCAGGGTTTCGGGTTCAGATACGCAGTATTTT
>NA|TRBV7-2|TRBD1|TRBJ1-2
CASSVGRGNYGYTF
TGTGCCAGCAGCGTAGGCAGGGGGAACTATGGCTACACCTTC
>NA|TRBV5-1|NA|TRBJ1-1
CASSLWQGVFSEAFF
TGCGCCAGCAGCTTGTGGCAGGGTGTCTTTTCTGAAGCTTTCTTT
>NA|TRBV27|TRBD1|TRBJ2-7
CASSSRGQVSYEQYF
TGTGCCAGCAGTTCCCGCGGACAGGTTTCCTACGAGCAGTACTTC
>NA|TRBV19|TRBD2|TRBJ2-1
CASSMATSGTYNEQFF
TGTGCCAGTAGTATGGCGACTAGCGGGACCTACAATGAGCAGTTCTTC
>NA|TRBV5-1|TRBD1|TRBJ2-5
CASSSRTGDAEQYF
TGCGCCAGCAGCTCCAGGACAGGCGACGCGGAGCAGTACTTC
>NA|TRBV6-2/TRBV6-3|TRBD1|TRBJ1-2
CASSDGQATYGYTF
TGTGCCAGCAGTGACGGACAGGCTACCTATGGCTACACCTTC
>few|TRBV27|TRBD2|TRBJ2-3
CASSHPTGAGGLDTQYF
TGTGCCAGCAGCCACCCGACGGGAGCGGGAGGGTTAGATACGCAGTATTTT
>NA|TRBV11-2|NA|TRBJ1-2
CASSLQGLSYGYTF
TGTGCCAGCAGCCTACAGGGTTTGAGCTATGGCTACACCTTC
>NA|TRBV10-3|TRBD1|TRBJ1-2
CAISEGQGESYGYTF
TGTGCCATCAGTGAGGGTCAGGGGGAGAGCTATGGCTACACCTTC
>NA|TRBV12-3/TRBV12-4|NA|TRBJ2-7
CASARRGAYEQYF
TGTGCCAGCGCTAGGAGGGGTGCGTACGAGCAGTACTTC
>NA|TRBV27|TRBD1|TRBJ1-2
CASSLSRTGGIYGYTF
TGTGCCAGCAGTTTATCGAGGACAGGTGGAATCTATGGCTACACCTTC
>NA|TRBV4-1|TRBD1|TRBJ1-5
CASSQGTGQQPQHF
TGCGCCAGCAGCCAAGGCACGGGACAGCAGCCCCAGCATTTT
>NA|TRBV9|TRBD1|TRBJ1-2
CASSVGGTGANYGYTF
TGTGCCAGCAGCGTAGGGGGGACAGGGGCAAACTATGGCTACACCTTC
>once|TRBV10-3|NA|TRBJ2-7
CAISEFSQFSYNEQYF
TGTGCCATCAGTGAGTTTTCCCAATTCTCCTACAATGAGCAGTACTTC
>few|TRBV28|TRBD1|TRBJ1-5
CASTLEYRGNQPQHF
TGTGCCAGCACCTTGGAGTACAGGGGGAATCAGCCCCAGCATTTT
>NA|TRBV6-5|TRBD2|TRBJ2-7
CASSQTSGNIYEQYF
TGTGCCAGCAGTCAGACTAGCGGCAACATCTACGAGCAGTACTTC
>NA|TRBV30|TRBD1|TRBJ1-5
CAWSVSQGALNQPQHF
TGTGCCTGGAGTGTTTCTCAGGGGGCCCTCAATCAGCCCCAGCATTTT
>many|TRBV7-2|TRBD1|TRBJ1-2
CASSPTGAYGYTF
TGTGCCAGCAGCCCGACAGGGGCCTATGGCTACACCTTC
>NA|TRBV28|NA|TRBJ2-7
CASSFRGAEQYF
TGTGCCAGCAGTTTTAGAGGAGCCGAGCAGTACTTC
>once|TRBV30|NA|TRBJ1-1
CAWRGDRNTEAFF
TGTGCCTGGAGGGGCGACAGGAACACTGAAGCTTTCTTT
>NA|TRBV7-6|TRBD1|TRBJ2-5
CASSPFDRGNYNEQYF
TGTGCCAGCAGCCCCTTTGACAGGGGAAATTACAATGAGCAGTACTTC
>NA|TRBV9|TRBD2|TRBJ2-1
CASSGIAGAYNEQFF
TGTGCCAGCAGCGGGATAGCGGGAGCCTACAATGAGCAGTTCTTC
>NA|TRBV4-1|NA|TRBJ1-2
CASSQDPGTDGYTF
TGCGCCAGCAGCCAAGATCCAGGGACTGATGGCTACACCTTC
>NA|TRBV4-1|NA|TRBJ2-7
CASSHRLQGGIYEQYF
TGCGCCAGCAGCCATCGATTACAGGGTGGGATCTACGAGCAGTACTTC
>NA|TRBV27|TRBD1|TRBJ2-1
CASKRTGPYNEQFF
TGTGCCAGCAAACGGACAGGCCCCTACAATGAGCAGTTCTTC